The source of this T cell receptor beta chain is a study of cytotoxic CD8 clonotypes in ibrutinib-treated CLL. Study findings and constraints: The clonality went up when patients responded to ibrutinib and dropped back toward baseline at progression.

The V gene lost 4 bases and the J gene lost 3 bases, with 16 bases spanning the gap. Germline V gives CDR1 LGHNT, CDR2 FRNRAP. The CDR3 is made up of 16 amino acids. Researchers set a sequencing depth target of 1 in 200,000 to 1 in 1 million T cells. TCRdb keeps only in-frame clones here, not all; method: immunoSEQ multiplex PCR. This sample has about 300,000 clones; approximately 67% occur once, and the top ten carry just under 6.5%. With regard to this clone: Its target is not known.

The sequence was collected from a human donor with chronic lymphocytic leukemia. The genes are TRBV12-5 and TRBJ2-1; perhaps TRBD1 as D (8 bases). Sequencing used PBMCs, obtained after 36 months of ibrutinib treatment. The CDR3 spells CASGSHTGGDYNEQFF. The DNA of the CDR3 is TGTGCTAGTGGTTCACACACAGGGGGGGACTACAATGAGCAGTTCTTC.